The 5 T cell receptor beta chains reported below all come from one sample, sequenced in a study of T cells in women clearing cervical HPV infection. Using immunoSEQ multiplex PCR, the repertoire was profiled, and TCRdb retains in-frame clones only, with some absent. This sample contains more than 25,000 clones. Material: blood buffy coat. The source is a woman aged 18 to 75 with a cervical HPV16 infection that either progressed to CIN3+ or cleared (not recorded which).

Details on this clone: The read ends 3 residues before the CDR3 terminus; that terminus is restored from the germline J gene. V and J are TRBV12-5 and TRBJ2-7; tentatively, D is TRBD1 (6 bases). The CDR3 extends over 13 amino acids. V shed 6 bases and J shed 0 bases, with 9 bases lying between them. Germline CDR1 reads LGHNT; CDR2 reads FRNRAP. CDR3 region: CASGRDTSYEQYF. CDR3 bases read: TGTGCTAGTGGCCGGGACACCTCCTACGAG.

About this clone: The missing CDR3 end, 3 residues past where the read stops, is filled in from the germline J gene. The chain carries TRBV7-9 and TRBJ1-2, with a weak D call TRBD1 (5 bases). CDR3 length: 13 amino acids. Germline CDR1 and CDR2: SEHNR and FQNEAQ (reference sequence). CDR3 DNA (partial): TGTGCCAGCAGCTTAGATGGCAGGGATACC. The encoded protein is CASSLDGRDT. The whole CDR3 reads CASSLDGRDTYTF.

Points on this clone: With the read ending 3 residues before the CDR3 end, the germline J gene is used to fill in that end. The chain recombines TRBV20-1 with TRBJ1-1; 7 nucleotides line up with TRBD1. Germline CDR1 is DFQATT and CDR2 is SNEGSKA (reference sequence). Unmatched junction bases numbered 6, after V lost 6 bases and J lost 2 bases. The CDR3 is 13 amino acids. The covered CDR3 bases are TGCAGTGCCGAGACAGGGAGTAACACTGAA. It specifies CSAETGSNTE. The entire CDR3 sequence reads CSAETGSNTEAFF.

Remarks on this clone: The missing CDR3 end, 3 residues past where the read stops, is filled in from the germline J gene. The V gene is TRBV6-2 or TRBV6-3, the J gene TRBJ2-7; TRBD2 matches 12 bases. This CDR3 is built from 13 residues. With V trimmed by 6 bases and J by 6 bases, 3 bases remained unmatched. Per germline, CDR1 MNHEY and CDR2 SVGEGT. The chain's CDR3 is CASRGTSGLEQYF. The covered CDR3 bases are TGTGCCAGCAGAGGGACTAGCGGGCTCGAG.

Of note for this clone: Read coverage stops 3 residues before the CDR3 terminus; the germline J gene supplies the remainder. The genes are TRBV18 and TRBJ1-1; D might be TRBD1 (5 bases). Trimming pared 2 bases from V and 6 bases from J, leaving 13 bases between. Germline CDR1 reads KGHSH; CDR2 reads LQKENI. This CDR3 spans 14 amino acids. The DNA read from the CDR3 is TGTGCCAGCTCACCAGCTGGGGGGATCGCTGAA. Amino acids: CASSPAGGIAE. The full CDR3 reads CASSPAGGIAEAFF.